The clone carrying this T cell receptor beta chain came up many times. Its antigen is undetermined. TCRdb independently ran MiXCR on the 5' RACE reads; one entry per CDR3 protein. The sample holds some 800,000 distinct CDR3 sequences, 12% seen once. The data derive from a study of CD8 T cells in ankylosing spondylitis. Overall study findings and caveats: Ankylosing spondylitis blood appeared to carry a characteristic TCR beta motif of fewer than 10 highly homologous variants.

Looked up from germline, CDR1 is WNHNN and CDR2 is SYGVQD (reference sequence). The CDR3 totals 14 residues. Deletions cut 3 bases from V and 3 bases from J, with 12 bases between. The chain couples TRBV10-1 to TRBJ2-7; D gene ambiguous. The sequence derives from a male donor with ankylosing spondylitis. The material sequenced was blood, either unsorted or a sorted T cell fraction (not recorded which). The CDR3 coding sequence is TGCGCCAGCAGTGAAGGCAGCAATCACTACGAGCAGTACTTC. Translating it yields CASSEGSNHYEQYF.